This is a list of T cell receptor beta chains from one sample in a study of blood T cell repertoires in COVID-19. Some clones are missing from TCRdb's copy, which holds only in-frame ones; the method was immunoSEQ multiplex PCR. Of over 250,000 clones listed, 80% to 95% are singletons. Sequenced input: PBMCs or T cells enriched from blood (not recorded which). All receptors come from a woman in her thirties who had recovered from COVID-19. The CDR3 runs from the conserved cysteine through the conserved F or W. D genes are given only for firm matches.

J gene: TRBJ2-1
V gene: TRBV11-2
D gene: TRBD2
CDR3 protein: CASGPIPGGPWNEQFF

J gene: TRBJ2-5
V gene: TRBV11-2
D gene: TRBD2
CDR3 protein: CASSPGLAGVETQYF

J gene: TRBJ2-7
V gene: TRBV6-2/TRBV6-3
D gene: TRBD2
CDR3 protein: CASSYPPHGTSGAYEQYF

J gene: TRBJ2-3
V gene: TRBV24-1
D gene: TRBD2
CDR3 protein: CATSDTRTSGDTQYF

J gene: TRBJ2-7
V gene: TRBV27
D gene: TRBD2
CDR3 protein: CASSPTTSGVTYEQYF

J gene: TRBJ1-2
V gene: TRBV9
D gene: .
CDR3 protein: CASSPGRRGAIYGYTF

J gene: TRBJ2-2
V gene: TRBV28
D gene: TRBD2
CDR3 protein: CASRTSGRTGELFF

J gene: TRBJ2-5
V gene: TRBV7-9
D gene: .
CDR3 protein: CASNLGAGSETQYF

J gene: TRBJ2-7
V gene: TRBV29-1
D gene: TRBD2
CDR3 protein: CSVGTSGRFYEQYF

J gene: TRBJ1-1
V gene: TRBV21-1
D gene: .
CDR3 protein: CASSKEAGVEAFF

J gene: TRBJ2-4
V gene: TRBV5-1
D gene: .
CDR3 protein: CASSSGGVTAKNIQYF

J gene: TRBJ2-7
V gene: TRBV15
D gene: .
CDR3 protein: CATSTSDSYEQYF

J gene: TRBJ1-5
V gene: TRBV28
D gene: TRBD1
CDR3 protein: CASRPRDRVNQPQHF

J gene: TRBJ2-1
V gene: TRBV9
D gene: .
CDR3 protein: CASSVGSGYNEQFF

J gene: TRBJ2-7
V gene: TRBV19
D gene: .
CDR3 protein: CASSTTAYYEQYF

J gene: TRBJ2-1
V gene: TRBV12-3/TRBV12-4
D gene: TRBD2
CDR3 protein: CASWDYDNEQFF

J gene: TRBJ2-1
V gene: TRBV18
D gene: .
CDR3 protein: CASSPPGGTAYNEQFF

J gene: TRBJ2-4
V gene: TRBV3-1/TRBV3-2
D gene: .
CDR3 protein: CASSQGTGRENIQYF

J gene: TRBJ2-2
V gene: TRBV7-8
D gene: .
CDR3 protein: CASSFLNTGELFF

J gene: TRBJ2-1
V gene: TRBV7-9
D gene: .
CDR3 protein: CASSFGLALDEQFF

J gene: TRBJ2-7
V gene: TRBV9
D gene: TRBD1
CDR3 protein: CASSVEWTGYEQYF

J gene: TRBJ2-2
V gene: TRBV5-1
D gene: TRBD1
CDR3 protein: CASSWTGSGTGELFF

J gene: TRBJ2-5
V gene: TRBV9
D gene: TRBD2
CDR3 protein: CASNKQGRETAETQYF

J gene: TRBJ2-7
V gene: TRBV9
D gene: .
CDR3 protein: CASSALAGTATYEQYF

J gene: TRBJ2-5
V gene: TRBV19
D gene: .
CDR3 protein: CASRDNGQETQYF

J gene: TRBJ2-7
V gene: TRBV4-2
D gene: .
CDR3 protein: CASSQGQVTGSYEQYF

J gene: TRBJ2-3
V gene: TRBV19
D gene: .
CDR3 protein: CASSIGGGTDTQYF

J gene: TRBJ2-2
V gene: TRBV6-1
D gene: TRBD2
CDR3 protein: CASSAGTSGNLGGELFF

J gene: TRBJ1-1
V gene: TRBV30
D gene: .
CDR3 protein: CASSRDLNTEAFF

J gene: TRBJ2-5
V gene: TRBV6-5
D gene: .
CDR3 protein: CASSYGSRGRETQYF

J gene: TRBJ1-5
V gene: TRBV29-1
D gene: TRBD1
CDR3 protein: CSVLDRVRWASNQPQHF

J gene: TRBJ2-5
V gene: TRBV11-2
D gene: TRBD1
CDR3 protein: CASSRGTGKETQYF

J gene: TRBJ1-1
V gene: TRBV20-1
D gene: .
CDR3 protein: CSASPRTSLNTEAFF

J gene: TRBJ2-1
V gene: TRBV19
D gene: TRBD2
CDR3 protein: CASSTQGLAGNEQFF

J gene: TRBJ2-3
V gene: TRBV14
D gene: TRBD1
CDR3 protein: CASSPGQLVTDTQYF

J gene: TRBJ2-3
V gene: TRBV12-5
D gene: TRBD1
CDR3 protein: CASGHGTGGTDTQYF

J gene: TRBJ2-2
V gene: TRBV7-2
D gene: TRBD2
CDR3 protein: CASSRDYLATGELFF

J gene: TRBJ1-5
V gene: TRBV5-6
D gene: .
CDR3 protein: CASSLFDLSGQPQHF

J gene: TRBJ1-6
V gene: TRBV7-8
D gene: .
CDR3 protein: CASSFAGGGSYNSPLHF

J gene: TRBJ1-1
V gene: TRBV19
D gene: TRBD1
CDR3 protein: CASSIWALGQGTEAFF

J gene: TRBJ2-1
V gene: TRBV30
D gene: .
CDR3 protein: CAWTPDKYNEQFF

J gene: TRBJ2-3
V gene: TRBV29-1
D gene: TRBD2
CDR3 protein: CSGSGSSGDTQYF

J gene: TRBJ2-3
V gene: TRBV7-3
D gene: .
CDR3 protein: CASSFDPRTDTQYF

J gene: TRBJ1-1
V gene: TRBV27
D gene: .
CDR3 protein: CASSSQVLRGNTEAFF

J gene: TRBJ2-4
V gene: TRBV4-3
D gene: TRBD2
CDR3 protein: CASSQEMGRGSKNIQYF

J gene: TRBJ2-3
V gene: TRBV28
D gene: TRBD2
CDR3 protein: CASSSTGTSGRGTADTQYF

J gene: TRBJ1-4
V gene: TRBV5-1
D gene: .
CDR3 protein: CASSLAGTNEKLFF

J gene: TRBJ2-7
V gene: TRBV5-6
D gene: .
CDR3 protein: CASSFPQTGISSYEQYF

J gene: TRBJ2-1
V gene: TRBV5-1
D gene: TRBD2
CDR3 protein: CASSRLASGNYNEQFF

J gene: TRBJ2-3
V gene: TRBV10-3
D gene: .
CDR3 protein: CAISDTGVTDTQYF